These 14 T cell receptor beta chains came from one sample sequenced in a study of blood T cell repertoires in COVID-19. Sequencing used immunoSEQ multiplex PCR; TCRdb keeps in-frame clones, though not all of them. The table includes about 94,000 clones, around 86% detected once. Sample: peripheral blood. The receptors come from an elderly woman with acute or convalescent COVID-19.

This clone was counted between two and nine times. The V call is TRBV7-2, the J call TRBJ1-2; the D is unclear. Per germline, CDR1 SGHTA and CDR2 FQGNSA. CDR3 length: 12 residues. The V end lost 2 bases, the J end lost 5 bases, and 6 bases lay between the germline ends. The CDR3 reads CASSLRTYGYTF. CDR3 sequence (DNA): TGTGCCAGCAGCTTAAGGACTTATGGCTACACCTTC.

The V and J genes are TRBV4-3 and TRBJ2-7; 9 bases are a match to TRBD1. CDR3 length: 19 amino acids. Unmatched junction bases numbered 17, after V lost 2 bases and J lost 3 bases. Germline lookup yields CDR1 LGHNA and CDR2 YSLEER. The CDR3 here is CASSQSVGQGVSGDYEQYF. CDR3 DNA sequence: TGCGCCAGCAGCCAATCCGTGGGACAGGGAGTTTCTGGGGACTACGAGCAGTACTTC.

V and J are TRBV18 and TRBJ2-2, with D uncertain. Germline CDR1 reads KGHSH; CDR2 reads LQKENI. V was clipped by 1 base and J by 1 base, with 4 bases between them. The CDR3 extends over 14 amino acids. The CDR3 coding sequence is TGTGCCAGCTCACCACAGCGGAACACCGGGGAGCTGTTTTTT. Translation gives CASSPQRNTGELFF.

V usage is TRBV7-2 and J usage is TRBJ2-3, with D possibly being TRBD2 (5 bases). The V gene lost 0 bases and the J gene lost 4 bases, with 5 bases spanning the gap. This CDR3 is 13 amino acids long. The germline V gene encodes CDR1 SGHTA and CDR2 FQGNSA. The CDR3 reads CASSLARADTQYF. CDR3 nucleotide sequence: TGTGCCAGCAGCTTAGCGAGGGCAGATACGCAGTATTTT.

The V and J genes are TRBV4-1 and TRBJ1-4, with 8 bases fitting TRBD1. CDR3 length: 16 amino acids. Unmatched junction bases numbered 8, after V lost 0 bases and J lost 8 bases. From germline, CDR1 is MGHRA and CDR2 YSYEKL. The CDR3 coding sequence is TGCGCCAGCAGCCAAGAGGAGACAGGGGTTCGGGAAAAACTGTTTTTT. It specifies CASSQEETGVREKLFF.

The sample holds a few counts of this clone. CDR3 nucleotides: TGTGCCAGCAGTTTATCGGACAGTTCAATCGGGGAGCTGTTTTTT. Translated: CASSLSDSSIGELFF. The chain recombines TRBV27 with TRBJ2-2, with a tentative D call TRBD1 (6 bases). V shed 0 bases and J shed 7 bases, with 12 bases lying between them. This CDR3 is built from 15 residues. Per germline, CDR1 MNHEY and CDR2 SMNVEV (reference sequence).

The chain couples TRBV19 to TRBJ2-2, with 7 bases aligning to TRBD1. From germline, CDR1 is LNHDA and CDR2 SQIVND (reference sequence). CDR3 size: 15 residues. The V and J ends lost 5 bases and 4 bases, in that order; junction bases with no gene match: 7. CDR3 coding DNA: TGTGCCAGTAGTGAAAGGGGGCTCGGCACCGGGGAGCTGTTTTTT. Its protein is CASSERGLGTGELFF.

This CDR3 reads CASSGDRGAGELFF. CDR3 in DNA: TGTGCCAGCAGCGGGGACAGGGGTGCCGGGGAGCTGTTTTTT. J is TRBJ2-2 and V is TRBV2; 10 bases map to TRBD1. The CDR3 consists of 14 residues. J lost 6 bases, V lost 6 bases, and 4 bases had no gene match. From germline, CDR1 is SNHLY and CDR2 FYNNEI.

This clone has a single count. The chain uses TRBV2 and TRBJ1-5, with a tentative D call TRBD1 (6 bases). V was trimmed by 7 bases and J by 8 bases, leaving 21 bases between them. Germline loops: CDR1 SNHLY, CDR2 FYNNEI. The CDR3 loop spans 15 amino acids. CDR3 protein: CASTLDSTVGEPQHF. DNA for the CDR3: TGTGCCAGCACCTTGGACAGCACTGTGGGGGAGCCCCAGCATTTT.

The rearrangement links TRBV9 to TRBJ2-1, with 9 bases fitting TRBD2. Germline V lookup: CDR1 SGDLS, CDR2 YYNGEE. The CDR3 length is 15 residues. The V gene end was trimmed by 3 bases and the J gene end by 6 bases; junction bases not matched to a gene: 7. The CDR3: CASSAGTSPGNEQFF. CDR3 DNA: TGTGCCAGCAGCGCCGGGACTAGCCCTGGCAATGAGCAGTTCTTC.

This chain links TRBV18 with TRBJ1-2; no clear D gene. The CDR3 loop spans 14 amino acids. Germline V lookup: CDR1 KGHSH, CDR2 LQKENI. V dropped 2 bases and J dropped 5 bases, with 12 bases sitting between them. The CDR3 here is CASSPDGRTYGYTF. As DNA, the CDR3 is TGTGCCAGCTCACCAGATGGACGGACTTATGGCTACACCTTC.

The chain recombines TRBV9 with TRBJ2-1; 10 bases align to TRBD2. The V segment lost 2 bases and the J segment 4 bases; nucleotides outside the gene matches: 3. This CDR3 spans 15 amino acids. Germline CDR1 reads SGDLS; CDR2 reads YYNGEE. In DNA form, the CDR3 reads TGTGCCAGCAGCGTTGATAGCGGGAGGTACAATGAGCAGTTCTTC. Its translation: CASSVDSGRYNEQFF.

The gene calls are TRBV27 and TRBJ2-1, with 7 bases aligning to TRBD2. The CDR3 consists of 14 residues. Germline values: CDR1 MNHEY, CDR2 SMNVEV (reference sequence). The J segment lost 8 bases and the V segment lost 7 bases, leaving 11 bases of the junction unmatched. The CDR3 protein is CASTLYRGRDEQFF. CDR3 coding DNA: TGTGCCAGCACCTTATACCGAGGGAGGGATGAGCAGTTCTTC.

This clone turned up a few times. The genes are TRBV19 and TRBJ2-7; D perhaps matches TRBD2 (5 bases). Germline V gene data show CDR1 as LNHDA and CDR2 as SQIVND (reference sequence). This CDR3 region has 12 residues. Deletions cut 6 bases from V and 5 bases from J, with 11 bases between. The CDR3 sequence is CASSGGFDEQYF. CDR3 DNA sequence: TGTGCCAGTAGCGGAGGTTTCGACGAGCAGTACTTC.